This TCR beta chain was recovered during a study of T cell changes during pregnancy in multiple sclerosis. CDR1 and CDR2 from the germline V gene are MNHNY and SVGAGI (reference sequence). This CDR3 region has 13 residues. The V segment lost 8 bases and the J segment 7 bases; nucleotides outside the gene matches: 9. Profiled with immunoSEQ multiplex PCR; TCRdb holds only in-frame clones, not every one. This sample yields tens of thousands of clones, of which more than 75% are seen a single time; 1% to 1.5% belongs to the top ten. The clonotype comes from a female donor with multiple sclerosis, enrolled in a pregnancy study. Here the sequenced sample was peripheral blood, taken in the second trimester of pregnancy. This chain links TRBV6-6 with TRBJ1-2, with 8 bases aligning to TRBD1. The CDR3: CASRGQVQGGYTF. CDR3 nucleotide sequence: TGTGCCAGCCGGGGACAGGTCCAAGGTGGCTACACCTTC.